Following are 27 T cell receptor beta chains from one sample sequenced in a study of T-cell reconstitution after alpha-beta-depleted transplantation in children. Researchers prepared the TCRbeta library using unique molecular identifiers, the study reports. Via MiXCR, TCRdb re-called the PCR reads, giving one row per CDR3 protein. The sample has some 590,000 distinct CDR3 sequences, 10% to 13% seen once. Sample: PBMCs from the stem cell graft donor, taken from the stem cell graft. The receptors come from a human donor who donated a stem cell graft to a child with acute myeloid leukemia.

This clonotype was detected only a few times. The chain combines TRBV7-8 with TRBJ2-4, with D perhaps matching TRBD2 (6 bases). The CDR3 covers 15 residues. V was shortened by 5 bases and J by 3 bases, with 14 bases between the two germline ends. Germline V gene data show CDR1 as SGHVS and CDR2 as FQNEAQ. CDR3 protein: CASSLLGEDKNIQYF. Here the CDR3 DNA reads TGTGCCAGCAGCCTGCTGGGGGAGGACAAAAACATTCAGTACTTC.

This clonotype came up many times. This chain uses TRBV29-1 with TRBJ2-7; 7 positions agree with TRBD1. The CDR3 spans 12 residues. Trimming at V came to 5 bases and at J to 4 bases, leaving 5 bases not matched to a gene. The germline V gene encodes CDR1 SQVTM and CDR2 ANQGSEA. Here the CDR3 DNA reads TGCAGCGTTCAGGGACAGCCGTACGAGCAGTACTTC. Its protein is CSVQGQPYEQYF.

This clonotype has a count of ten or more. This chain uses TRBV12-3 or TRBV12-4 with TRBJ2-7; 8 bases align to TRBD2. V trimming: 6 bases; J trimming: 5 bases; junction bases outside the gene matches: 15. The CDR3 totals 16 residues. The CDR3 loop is CASRPSGSKTFHEQYF. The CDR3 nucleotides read TGTGCCAGCAGGCCAAGCGGGAGTAAGACCTTCCACGAGCAGTACTTC.

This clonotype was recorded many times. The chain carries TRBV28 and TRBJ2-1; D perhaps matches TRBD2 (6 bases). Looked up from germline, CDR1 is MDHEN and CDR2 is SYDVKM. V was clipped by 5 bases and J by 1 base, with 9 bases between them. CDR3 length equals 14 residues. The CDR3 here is CASSTGGSYNEQFF. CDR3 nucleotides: TGTGCCAGCAGTACCGGGGGATCCTACAATGAGCAGTTCTTC.

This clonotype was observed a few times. The CDR3 DNA sequence: TGTGCCAGCAGCTTAGGACGCCTCACAGATACGCAGTATTTT. Translation: CASSLGRLTDTQYF. This rearrangement joins TRBV7-2 to TRBJ2-3; D remains unclear. Between the trimmed V and J ends, which lost 1 base and 2 bases, there was a span of 7 bases. The germline gives CDR1 SGHTA, CDR2 FQGNSA. The length of the CDR3 is 14 residues.

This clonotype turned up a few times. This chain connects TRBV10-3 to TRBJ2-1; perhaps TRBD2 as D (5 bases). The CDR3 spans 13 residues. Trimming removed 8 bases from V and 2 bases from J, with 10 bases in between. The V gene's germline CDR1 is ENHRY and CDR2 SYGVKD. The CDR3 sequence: CAIADGTYNEQFF. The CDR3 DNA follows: TGTGCCATCGCGGACGGGACCTACAATGAGCAGTTCTTC.

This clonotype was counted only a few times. The CDR3 sequence is CAISVGAETQYF. The CDR3 DNA follows: TGTGCCATCAGTGTGGGGGCTGAGACCCAGTACTTC. The chain carries TRBV10-3 and TRBJ2-5; possibly TRBD1 for D (6 bases). Germline assignment: CDR1 ENHRY and CDR2 SYGVKD. CDR3 length: 12 residues. Between the trimmed V and J ends, which lost 4 bases and 5 bases, there was a span of 8 bases.

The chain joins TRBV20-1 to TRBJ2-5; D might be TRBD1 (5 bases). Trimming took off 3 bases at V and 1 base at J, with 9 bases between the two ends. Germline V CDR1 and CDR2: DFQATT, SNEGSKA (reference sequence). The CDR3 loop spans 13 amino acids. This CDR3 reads CSARLGVQETQYF. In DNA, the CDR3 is TGCAGTGCTAGGTTAGGGGTCCAAGAGACCCAGTACTTC.

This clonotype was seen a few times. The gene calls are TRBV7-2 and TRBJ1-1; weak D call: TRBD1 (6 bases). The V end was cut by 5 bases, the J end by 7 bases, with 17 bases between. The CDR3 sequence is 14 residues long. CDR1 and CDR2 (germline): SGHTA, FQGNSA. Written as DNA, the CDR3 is TGTGCCAGCAGCCGCGCACAGGGAACCTATGAAGCTTTCTTT. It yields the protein CASSRAQGTYEAFF. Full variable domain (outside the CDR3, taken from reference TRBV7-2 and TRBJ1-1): GAGVSQSPSNKVTEKGKDVELRCDPISGHTALYWYRQSLGQGLEFLIYFQGNSAPDKSGLPSDRFSAERTGGSVSTLTIQRTQQEDSAVYLCASSRAQGTYEAFFGQGTRLTVV.

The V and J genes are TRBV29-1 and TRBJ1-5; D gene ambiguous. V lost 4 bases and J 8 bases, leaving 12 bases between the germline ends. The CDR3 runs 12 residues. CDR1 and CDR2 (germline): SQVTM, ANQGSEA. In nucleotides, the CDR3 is TGCAGCGTTGGGGATTCTTGGGAGCCCCAGCATTTT. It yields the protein CSVGDSWEPQHF. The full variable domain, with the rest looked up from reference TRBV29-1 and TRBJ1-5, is SAVISQKPSRDICQRGTSLTIQCQVDSQVTMMFWYRQQPGQSLTLIATANQGSEATYESGFVIDKFPISRPNLTFSTLTVSNMSPEDSSIYLCSVGDSWEPQHFGDGTRLSIL.

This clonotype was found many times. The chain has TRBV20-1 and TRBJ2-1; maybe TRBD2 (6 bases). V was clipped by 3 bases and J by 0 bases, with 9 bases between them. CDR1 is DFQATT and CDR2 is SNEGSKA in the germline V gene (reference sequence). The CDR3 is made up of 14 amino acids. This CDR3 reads CSARDGSSYNEQFF. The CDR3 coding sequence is TGCAGTGCTAGGGACGGGAGCTCCTACAATGAGCAGTTCTTC.

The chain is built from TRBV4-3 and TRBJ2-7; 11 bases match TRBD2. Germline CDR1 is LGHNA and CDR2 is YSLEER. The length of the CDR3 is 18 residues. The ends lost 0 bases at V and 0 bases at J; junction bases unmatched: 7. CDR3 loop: CASSQDASSGGLSYEQYF. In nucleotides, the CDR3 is TGCGCCAGCAGCCAAGATGCGTCTAGCGGGGGGCTCTCCTACGAGCAGTACTTC.

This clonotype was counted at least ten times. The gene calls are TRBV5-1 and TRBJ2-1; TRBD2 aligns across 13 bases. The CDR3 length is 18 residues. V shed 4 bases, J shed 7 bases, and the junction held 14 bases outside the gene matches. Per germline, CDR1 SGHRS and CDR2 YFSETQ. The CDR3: CASSIPPGTSGTRNEQFF. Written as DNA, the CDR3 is TGCGCCAGCAGCATCCCCCCCGGGACTAGCGGGACTAGGAATGAGCAGTTCTTC.

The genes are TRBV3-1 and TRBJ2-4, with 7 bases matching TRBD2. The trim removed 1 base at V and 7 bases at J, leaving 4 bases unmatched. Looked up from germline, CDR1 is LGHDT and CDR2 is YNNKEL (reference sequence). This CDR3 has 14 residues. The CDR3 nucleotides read TGTGCCAGCAGCCAAGGCGGGAGAATGAACATTCAGTACTTC. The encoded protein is CASSQGGRMNIQYF.

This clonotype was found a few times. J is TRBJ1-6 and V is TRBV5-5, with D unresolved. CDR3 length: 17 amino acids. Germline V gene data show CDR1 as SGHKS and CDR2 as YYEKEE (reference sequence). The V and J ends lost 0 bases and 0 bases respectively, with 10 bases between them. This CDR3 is CASSLEATSSYNSPLHF. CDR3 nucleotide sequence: TGTGCCAGCAGCTTGGAGGCTACGAGCTCCTATAATTCACCCCTCCACTTT. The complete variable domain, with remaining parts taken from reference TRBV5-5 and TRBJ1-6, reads DAGVTQSPTHLIKTRGQQVTLRCSPISGHKSVSWYQQVLGQGPQFIFQYYEKEERGRGNFPDRFSARQFPNYSSELNVNALLLGDSALYLCASSLEATSSYNSPLHFGNGTRLTVT.

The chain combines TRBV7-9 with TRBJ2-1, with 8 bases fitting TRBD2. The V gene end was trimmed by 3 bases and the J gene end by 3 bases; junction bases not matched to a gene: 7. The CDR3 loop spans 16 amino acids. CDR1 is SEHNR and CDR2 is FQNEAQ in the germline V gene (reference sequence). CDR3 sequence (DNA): TGTGCCAGCAGCTTGAGCGGGAGATCGCGCTACAATGAGCAGTTCTTC. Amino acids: CASSLSGRSRYNEQFF.

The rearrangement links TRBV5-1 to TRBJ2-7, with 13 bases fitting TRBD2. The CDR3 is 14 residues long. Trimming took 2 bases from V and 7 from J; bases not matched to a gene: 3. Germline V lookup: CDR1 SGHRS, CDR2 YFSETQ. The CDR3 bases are TGCGCCAGCAGCTTTACTAGCGGGAGGGGTGAGCAGTACTTC. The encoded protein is CASSFTSGRGEQYF.

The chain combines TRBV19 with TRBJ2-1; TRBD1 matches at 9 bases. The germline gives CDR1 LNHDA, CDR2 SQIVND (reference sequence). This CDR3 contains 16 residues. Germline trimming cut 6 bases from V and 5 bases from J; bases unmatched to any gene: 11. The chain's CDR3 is CASRTWTGEGDNEQFF. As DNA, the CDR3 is TGTGCCAGTAGAACATGGACAGGGGAGGGGGACAATGAGCAGTTCTTC.

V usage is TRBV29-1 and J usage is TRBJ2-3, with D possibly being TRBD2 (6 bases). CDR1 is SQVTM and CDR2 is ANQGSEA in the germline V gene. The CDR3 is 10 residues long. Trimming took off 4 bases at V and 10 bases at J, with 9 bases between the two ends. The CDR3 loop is CSVVPGAQYF. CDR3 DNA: TGCAGCGTTGTCCCGGGGGCGCAGTATTTT.

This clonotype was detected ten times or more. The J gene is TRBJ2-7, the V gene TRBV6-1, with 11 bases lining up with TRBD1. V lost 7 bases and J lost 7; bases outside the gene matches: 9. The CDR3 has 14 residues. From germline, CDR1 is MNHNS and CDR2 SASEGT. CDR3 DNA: TGTGCCAGCAAGCCAGGACAGGGGGCTGTAGAGCAGTACTTC. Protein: CASKPGQGAVEQYF.

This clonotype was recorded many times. The CDR3 sequence is CASSPRRGSGTEAFF. DNA for the CDR3: TGCGCCAGCAGCCCCAGGCGGGGAAGCGGCACTGAAGCTTTCTTT. The chain recombines TRBV5-1 with TRBJ1-1, with unresolved D. Trimming cost V 4 bases and J 4 bases, with 17 bases left between them. The germline V gene has CDR1 SGHRS and CDR2 YFSETQ. The CDR3 runs to 15 residues.

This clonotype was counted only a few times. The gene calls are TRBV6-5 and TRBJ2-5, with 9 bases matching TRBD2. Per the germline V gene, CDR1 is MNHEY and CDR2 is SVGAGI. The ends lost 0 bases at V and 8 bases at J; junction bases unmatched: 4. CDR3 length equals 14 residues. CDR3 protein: CASSYSYSGSTQYF. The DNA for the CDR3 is TGTGCCAGCAGTTACTCCTATAGCGGGAGTACCCAGTACTTC.

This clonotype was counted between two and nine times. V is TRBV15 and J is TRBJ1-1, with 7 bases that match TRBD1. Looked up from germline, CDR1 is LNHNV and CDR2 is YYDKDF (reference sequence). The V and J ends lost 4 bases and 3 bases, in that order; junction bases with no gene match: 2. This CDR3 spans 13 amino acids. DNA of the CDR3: TGTGCCACCAGCATAACAGGGGACACTGAAGCTTTCTTT. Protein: CATSITGDTEAFF.

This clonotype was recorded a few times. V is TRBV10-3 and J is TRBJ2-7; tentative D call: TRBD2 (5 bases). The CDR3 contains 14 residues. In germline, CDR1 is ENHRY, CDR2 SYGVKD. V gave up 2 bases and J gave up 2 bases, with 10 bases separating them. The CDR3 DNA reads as TGTGCCATCAGTGAGGAGGGAACGGCCTACGAGCAGTACTTC. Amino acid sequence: CAISEEGTAYEQYF.

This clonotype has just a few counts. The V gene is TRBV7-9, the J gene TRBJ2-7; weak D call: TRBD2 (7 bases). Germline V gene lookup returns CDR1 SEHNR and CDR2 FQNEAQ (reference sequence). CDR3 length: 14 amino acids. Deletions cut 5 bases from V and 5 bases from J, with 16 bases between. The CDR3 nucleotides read TGTGCCAGCAGCCCCCTAGGGGGGGGCGACGAGCAGTACTTC. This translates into CASSPLGGGDEQYF. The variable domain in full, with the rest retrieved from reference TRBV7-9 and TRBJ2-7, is DTGVSQNPRHKITKRGQNVTFRCDPISEHNRLYWYRQTLGQGPEFLTYFQNEAQLEKSRLLSDRFSAERPKGSFSTLEIQRTEQGDSAMYLCASSPLGGGDEQYFGPGTRLTVT.

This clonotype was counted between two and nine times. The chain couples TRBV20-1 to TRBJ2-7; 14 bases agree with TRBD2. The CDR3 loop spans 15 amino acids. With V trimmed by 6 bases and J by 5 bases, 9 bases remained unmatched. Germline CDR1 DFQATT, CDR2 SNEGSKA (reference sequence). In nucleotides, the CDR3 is TGCAGTGCAGACGGGACTAGCGGGAGTCGAAACGAGCAGTACTTC. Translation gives CSADGTSGSRNEQYF.

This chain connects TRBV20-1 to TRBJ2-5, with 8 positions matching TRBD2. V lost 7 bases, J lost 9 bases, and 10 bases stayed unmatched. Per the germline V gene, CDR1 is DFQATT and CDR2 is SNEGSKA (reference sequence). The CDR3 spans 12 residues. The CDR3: CSGREAVWAQYF. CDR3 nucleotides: TGCAGTGGGCGGGAGGCCGTTTGGGCCCAGTACTTC.